This TCR beta chain was sequenced for a study of shared clonotypes between healthy human individuals. Some clones are missing from TCRdb's copy, which holds only in-frame ones; the method was immunoSEQ multiplex PCR. The data hold roughly 1.5 million clones, with approximately 98% observed a single time. J was trimmed by 3 bases and V by 3 bases; bases with no gene match: 8. The CDR3 extends over 15 amino acids. Germline V CDR1 and CDR2: LGHNA, YSLEER. With respect to this clone: Its antigen remains unknown.

General study points: Sequencing depth was a factor that was expected to affect clonotype sharing among donors. A reduction in generation probabilities was seen for non-shared clonotypes relative to those shared by all four donors.

The J gene is TRBJ2-7, the V gene TRBV4-3, with 7 bases fitting TRBD1. Sequences were obtained from naive CD4+ T cells sorted from blood. Documented subset: CD45RA+ positively selected. The origin of this receptor is a man under 40 in good health. CDR3 nucleotide sequence: TGCGCCAGCAGCCAGTTTAGGGACAGCTACTACGAGCAGTACTTC. Encoded protein: CASSQFRDSYYEQYF.